Given below is one TCR beta chain in context. The antigen is not known. Relative to the germline gene, one junction end is altered; a read error may explain this. This sample is part of a study of tumor and adjacent non-tumor tissue in lung cancer. Study-level information: There were some 12 adenocarcinoma, a couple of squamous cell carcinoma and 1 small cell lung cancer cases. Study-wide points: Tumor repertoires had a smaller top 100 clone share than normal lung.

This CDR3 has 12 residues. Germline lookup yields CDR1 DFQATT and CDR2 SNEGSKA (reference sequence). The template was RNA from unsorted bulk tissue. Three rounds of nested PCR, following a modified ARM-PCR protocol, produced the TCRbeta library. MiXCR, run by TCRdb on the multiplex PCR reads, gives a single entry per CDR3 protein. The sample yields about 110,000 distinct CDR3 sequences, roughly 80% seen once. The receptor was derived from a woman aged 55-70 years with non-small cell lung cancer. The source material was lung tumor tissue. The V gene is TRBV20-1, the J gene TRBJ2-5; D tentatively fits TRBD1 or TRBD2 (6 bases each). The CDR3 protein is CRARRGQETQYF. CDR3 bases: TGCAGAGCCCGGCGGGGACAAGAAACCCAGTACTTC.